These T cell receptor beta chains were read from a single sample in a study of shared clonotypes between healthy human individuals. TCRdb's copy holds only in-frame clones and misses some; the assay was immunoSEQ multiplex PCR. The table lists 2 million to 3 million clones, 80% to 95% of them singletons. Sequenced input: naive CD4+ T cells from PBMCs. The receptor set was obtained from a man between 18 and 29 years old in good health. Some clones in this sample may be carry-over from other donors' samples. CDR3s include the opening cysteine and the closing phenylalanine or tryptophan. D genes are given only for firm matches. Rows may omit the clone size; those that give it use once, few, many or a size class.

D,size,length,J,V,DNA,CDR3
-,-,14,TRBJ2-3,TRBV19,TGTGCCAGTAGTATGCAGGGCTCCACAGATACGCAGTATTTT,CASSMQGSTDTQYF
TRBD2,-,14,TRBJ2-1,TRBV11-2,TGTGCCAGCAGCCCCGGGACTAGCTTGGATGAGCAGTTCTTC,CASSPGTSLDEQFF
-,-,15,TRBJ2-2,TRBV6-5,TGTGCCAGCAGTCATAGGGGATCCATTCGCCGGGAGCTGTTTTTT,CASSHRGSIRRELFF
-,-,13,TRBJ1-2,TRBV28,TGTGCCAGCAGTTCCCCCCGGCAGGGTGGCTACACCTTC,CASSSPRQGGYTF
TRBD2,once,18,TRBJ2-6,TRBV7-3,TGTGCCAGCAGCCGGGGACTAGCGGGACTCTCTGGGGCCAACGTCCTGACTTTC,CASSRGLAGLSGANVLTF
-,-,15,TRBJ2-7,TRBV9,TGTGCCAGCAGCGTAGATTTAGGACACCCCTACGAGCAGTACTTC,CASSVDLGHPYEQYF
-,-,12,TRBJ2-1,TRBV28,TGTGCCAGCAGACCCGGCTACAATGAGCAGTTCTTC,CASRPGYNEQFF
-,-,14,TRBJ2-3,TRBV7-3,TGTGCCAGCAGCGAAAAATGGGGCACAGATACGCAGTATTTT,CASSEKWGTDTQYF
-,-,17,TRBJ2-4,TRBV7-2,TGTGCCAGCAGCTTAACCCCACCTTTAACGGGCAAAAACATTCAGTACTTC,CASSLTPPLTGKNIQYF
-,once,14,TRBJ2-7,TRBV7-2,TGTGCCAGCAGCATAAGGGAAAGCTCCTACGAGCAGTACTTC,CASSIRESSYEQYF
TRBD2,-,14,TRBJ2-1,TRBV2,TGTGCCAGCTACAGGACTAGCGGGTCCCACGAGCAGTTCTTC,CASYRTSGSHEQFF
-,-,14,TRBJ2-1,TRBV7-2,TGTGCCAGCAGCCCTCCTCGGCCCTACAATGAGCAGTTCTTC,CASSPPRPYNEQFF
-,-,13,TRBJ2-2,TRBV7-7,TGTGCCAGCAGCACCACAGGGATCGGGGAGCTGTTTTTT,CASSTTGIGELFF
-,-,13,TRBJ2-3,TRBV6-6,TGTGCCAGCAATCGGGCGGGCGAAGATACGCAGTATTTT,CASNRAGEDTQYF
-,once,12,TRBJ1-2,TRBV29-1,TGCAGCGTCGCGCCGGGGGACTATGGCTACACCTTC,CSVAPGDYGYTF
TRBD1,-,13,TRBJ2-7,TRBV7-2,TGTGCCAGCAGCCCCGGACAGGTATACGAGCAGTACTTC,CASSPGQVYEQYF
TRBD1,-,15,TRBJ2-7,TRBV18,TGTGCCAGCTCACCTGAACAGGGGTTAGGCTACGAGCAGTACTTC,CASSPEQGLGYEQYF
-,once,14,TRBJ2-7,TRBV11-3,TGTGCCAGCAGCCCCGGGGAATCCTCCTACGAGCAGTACTTC,CASSPGESSYEQYF
-,-,13,TRBJ1-6,TRBV7-2,TGTGCCAGCAGCTCTAGTATATATTCACCCCTCCACTTT,CASSSSIYSPLHF
-,-,20,TRBJ2-6,TRBV23-1,TGCGCCAGCACGGCTATCCCCGGGGGGCCCCCTGCTACTGGGGCCAACGTCCTGACTTTC,CASTAIPGGPPATGANVLTF
TRBD1,-,17,TRBJ2-2,TRBV15,TGTGCCACCAGCAGAGGCGGACAGGGTAGCGGAACCGGGGAGCTGTTTTTT,CATSRGGQGSGTGELFF
-,-,15,TRBJ1-6,TRBV7-9,TGTGCCAGCAGCTTCGACGAAGGCGATTATTCACCCCTCCACTTT,CASSFDEGDYSPLHF
TRBD1,-,12,TRBJ1-2,TRBV6-5,TGTGCCAGCAGACGACAGGGTTCTGGCTACACCTTC,CASRRQGSGYTF
-,-,11,TRBJ2-1,TRBV30,TGTGCCTGGAGCGGGGCCCTTGAGCAGTTCTTC,CAWSGALEQFF
-,-,17,TRBJ1-3,TRBV27,TGTGCCAGCAGTTTATCGATGGGACCGAACTCTGGAAACACCATATATTTT,CASSLSMGPNSGNTIYF
-,-,15,TRBJ2-1,TRBV7-9,TGTGCCAGCAGCTTAGGCCAGCCCGCCTACAATGAGCAGTTCTTC,CASSLGQPAYNEQFF
-,-,15,TRBJ1-2,TRBV6-1,TGTGCCAGCAGCAAGAGGACGCAAGCTAACTATGGCTACACCTTC,CASSKRTQANYGYTF
-,-,14,TRBJ1-1,TRBV10-3,TGTGCCACCTGGAACGACAGACCGAACACTGAAGCTTTCTTT,CATWNDRPNTEAFF
-,-,19,TRBJ2-3,TRBV9,TGTGCCAGCAGCGTGACACTAGTCCCACTAGGGGAATCAACAGATACGCAGTATTTT,CASSVTLVPLGESTDTQYF
-,-,15,TRBJ2-2,TRBV2,TGTGCCAGCAGGGCCCTTCTGCTGGGGGGCGGGGAGCTGTTTTTT,CASRALLLGGGELFF
TRBD1,-,15,TRBJ2-7,TRBV28,TGTGCCAGCAGTTTATACGGGACAGGGGACCACGAGCAGTACTTC,CASSLYGTGDHEQYF
TRBD2,-,15,TRBJ2-1,TRBV7-3,TGTGCCAGCATGTCTCTAGCGGGGCCCGGCAATGAGCAGTTCTTC,CASMSLAGPGNEQFF
-,-,15,TRBJ1-5,TRBV5-6,TGTGCCAGCAGCCCGGAAGCTAAGCGCAATCAGCCCCAGCATTTT,CASSPEAKRNQPQHF
-,-,15,TRBJ2-7,TRBV18,TGTGCCAGCTCACCGCCCAGCGCAAACTCCTACGAGCAGTACTTC,CASSPPSANSYEQYF
TRBD1,-,15,TRBJ2-7,TRBV30,TGTGCCAGCCTATGGGGACAGGGGGCTTCCTACGAGCAGTACTTC,CASLWGQGASYEQYF
-,-,12,TRBJ1-2,TRBV28,TGTGCCAGCAGCGGCACCAACTATGGCTACACCTTC,CASSGTNYGYTF